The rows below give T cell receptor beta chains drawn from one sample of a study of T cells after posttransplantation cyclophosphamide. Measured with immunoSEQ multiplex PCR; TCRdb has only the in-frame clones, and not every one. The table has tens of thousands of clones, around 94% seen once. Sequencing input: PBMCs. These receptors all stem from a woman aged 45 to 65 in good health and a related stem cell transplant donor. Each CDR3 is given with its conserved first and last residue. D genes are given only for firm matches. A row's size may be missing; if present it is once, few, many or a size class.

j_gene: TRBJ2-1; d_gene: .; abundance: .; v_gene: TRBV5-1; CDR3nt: TGCGCCAGCAGCTTGGTGACCAAAGGGGGGGGTGAGCAGTTCTTC; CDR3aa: CASSLVTKGGGEQFF
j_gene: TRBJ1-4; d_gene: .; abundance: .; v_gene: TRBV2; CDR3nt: TGTGCCAGCAGTGAAGACCAAGGAAATGGGGGCCTTAATGAAAAACTGTTTTTT; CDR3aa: CASSEDQGNGGLNEKLFF
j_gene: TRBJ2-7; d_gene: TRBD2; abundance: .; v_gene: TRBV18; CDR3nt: TGTGCCAGCTCACCGGGACTAGCGGACTCCTCCTACGAGCAGTACTTC; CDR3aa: CASSPGLADSSYEQYF
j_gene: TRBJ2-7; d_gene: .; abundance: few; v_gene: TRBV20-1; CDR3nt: TGCAGTGCCACCAAGACAAACGAGCAGTACTTC; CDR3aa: CSATKTNEQYF
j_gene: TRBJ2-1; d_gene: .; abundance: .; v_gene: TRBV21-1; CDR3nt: TGTGCCAGCAGCAAGAATTCAGGCATCAACACCTACAATGAGCAGTTCTTC; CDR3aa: CASSKNSGINTYNEQFF
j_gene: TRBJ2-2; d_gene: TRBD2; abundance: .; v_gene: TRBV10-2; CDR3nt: TGCGCCGGAACTAGCGGGGGGGATACCGGGGAGCTGTTTTTT; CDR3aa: CAGTSGGDTGELFF
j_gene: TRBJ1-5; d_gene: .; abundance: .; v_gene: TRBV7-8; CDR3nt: TGTGCCAGCAGCTTAGGAGTTAGCAATCAGCCCCAGCATTTT; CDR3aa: CASSLGVSNQPQHF
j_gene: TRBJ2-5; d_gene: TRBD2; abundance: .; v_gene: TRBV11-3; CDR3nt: TGTGCCAGCAGCTTTTGGGGTAGCGGGGGGGCCAGGGAGACCCAGTACTTC; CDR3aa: CASSFWGSGGARETQYF
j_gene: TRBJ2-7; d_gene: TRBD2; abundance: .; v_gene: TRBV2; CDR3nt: TGTGCCAGCAGGGGTGGCGGGAGCGACTCCTACGAGCAGTACTTC; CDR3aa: CASRGGGSDSYEQYF
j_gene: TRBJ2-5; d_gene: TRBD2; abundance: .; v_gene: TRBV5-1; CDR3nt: TGCGCCAGCAGCCCGAGACTAGCGGGGGTCCGGCTCCAAGAGACCCAGTACTTC; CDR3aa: CASSPRLAGVRLQETQYF
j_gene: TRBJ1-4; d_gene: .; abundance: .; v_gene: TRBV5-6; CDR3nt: TGTGCCAGCAGCTTAAGTGGAGGGGCCGACCCGGGCTTT; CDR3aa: CASSLSGGADPGF
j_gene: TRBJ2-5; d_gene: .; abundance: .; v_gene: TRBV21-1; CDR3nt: TGTGCCAGCAGCAAAAGTGGTAGCGGGAGGGGGCGGATGGAGACCCAGTACTTC; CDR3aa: CASSKSGSGRGRMETQYF
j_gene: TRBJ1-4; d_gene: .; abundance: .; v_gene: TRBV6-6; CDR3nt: TGTGCCAGCAGCCCGTGGGGCAATGGTGAAAAACTGTTTTTT; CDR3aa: CASSPWGNGEKLFF
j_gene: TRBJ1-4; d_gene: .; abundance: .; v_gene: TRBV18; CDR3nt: TGTGCCAGCTCACTCAACGGGGGGGCGGCTAATGAAAAACTGTTTTTT; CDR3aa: CASSLNGGAANEKLFF
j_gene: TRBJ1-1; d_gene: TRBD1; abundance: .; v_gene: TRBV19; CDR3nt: TGTGCCAGTAGTATTCAGGACAGGGGCACTGAAGCTTTCTTT; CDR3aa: CASSIQDRGTEAFF
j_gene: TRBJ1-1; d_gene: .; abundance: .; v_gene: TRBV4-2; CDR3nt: TGTGCCAGCAGCCAAGGGGTGGACTCGGTGAACACTGAAGCTTTCTTT; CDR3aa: CASSQGVDSVNTEAFF
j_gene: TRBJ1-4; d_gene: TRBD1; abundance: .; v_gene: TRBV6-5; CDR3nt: TGTGCCAGCAGTTCTCAGGGGGCGAGTGAAAAACTGTTTTTT; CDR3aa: CASSSQGASEKLFF
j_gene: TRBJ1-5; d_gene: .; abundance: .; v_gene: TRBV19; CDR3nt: TGTGCCAGTAGTATAGATTTTGGAGGGTACAATCAGCCCCAGCATTTT; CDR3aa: CASSIDFGGYNQPQHF
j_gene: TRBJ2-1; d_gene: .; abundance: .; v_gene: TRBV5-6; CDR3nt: TGTGCCAGCAGCTTGGTACGCGGCAATGAGCAGTTCTTC; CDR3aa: CASSLVRGNEQFF
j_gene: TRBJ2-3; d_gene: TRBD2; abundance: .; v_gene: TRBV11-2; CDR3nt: TGTGCCAGCAGCGCCCGATCTAGCGGGGCCTTCACAGATACGCAGTATTTT; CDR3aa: CASSARSSGAFTDTQYF
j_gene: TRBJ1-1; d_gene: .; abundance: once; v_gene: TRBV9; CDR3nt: TGTGCCAGCAGCGTAGTGAAAAGAGGGAGCACTGAAGCTTTCTTT; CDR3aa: CASSVVKRGSTEAFF
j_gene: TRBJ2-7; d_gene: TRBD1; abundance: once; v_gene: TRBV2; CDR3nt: TGTGCCAGCAGGGCCCCGGGACAGAGCTCCTACGAGCAGTACTTC; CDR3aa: CASRAPGQSSYEQYF
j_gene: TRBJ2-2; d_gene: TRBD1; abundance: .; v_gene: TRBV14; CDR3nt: TGTGCCAGCAGCCCCAGGGGGCCAGACACCGGGGAGCTGTTTTTT; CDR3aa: CASSPRGPDTGELFF
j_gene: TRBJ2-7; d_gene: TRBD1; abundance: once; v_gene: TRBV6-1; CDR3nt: TGTGCCAGCAGTGAAAGAGGACAGGGGTTCGAGCAGTACTTC; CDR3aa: CASSERGQGFEQYF
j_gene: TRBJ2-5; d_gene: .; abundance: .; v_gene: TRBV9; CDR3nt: TGTGCCAGCACCTTGTCCGTGGGGGGGCCGGAGACCCAGTACTTC; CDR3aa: CASTLSVGGPETQYF
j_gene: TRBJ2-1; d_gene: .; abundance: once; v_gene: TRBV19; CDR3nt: TGTGCCACCAACGTACGGGACAAGAGTTACAATGAGCAGTTCTTC; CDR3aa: CATNVRDKSYNEQFF
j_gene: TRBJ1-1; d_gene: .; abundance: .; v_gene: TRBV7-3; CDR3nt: TGTGCCAGCAGCTTAAAGGCCGGCAGGGGCAAACGAAAAGCTTTCTTT; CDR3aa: CASSLKAGRGKRKAFF
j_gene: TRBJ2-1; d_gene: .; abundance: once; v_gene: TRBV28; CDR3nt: TGTGCCAGCAGTGAAAAGGCAGCTGAGCGGGATGAGCAGTTCTTC; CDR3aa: CASSEKAAERDEQFF
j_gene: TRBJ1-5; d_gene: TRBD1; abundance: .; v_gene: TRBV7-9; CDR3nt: TGTGCCAGCAGCTTAGGCGGGACAGGGGCCCCTGGGCCCCAGCATTTT; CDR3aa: CASSLGGTGAPGPQHF
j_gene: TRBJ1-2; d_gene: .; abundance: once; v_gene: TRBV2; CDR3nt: TGTGCCAGCAGTCCACCCGGGACTAACTATGGCTACACCTTC; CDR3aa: CASSPPGTNYGYTF
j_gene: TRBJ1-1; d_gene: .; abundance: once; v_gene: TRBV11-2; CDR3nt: TGTGCCAGCAGCTTAGTACGGGGGAACACTGAAGCTTTCTTT; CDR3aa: CASSLVRGNTEAFF
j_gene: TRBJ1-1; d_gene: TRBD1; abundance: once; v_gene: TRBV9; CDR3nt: TGTGCCAGCAGCGTACAACAAACAGGGGACCAAACACTGGAAGCTTTCTTT; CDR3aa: CASSVQQTGDQTLEAFF
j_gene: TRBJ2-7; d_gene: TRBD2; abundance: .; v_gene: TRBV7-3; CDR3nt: TGTGCCAGCAGCCTACTAGCGGGAGCGTACGAGCAGTACTTC; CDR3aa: CASSLLAGAYEQYF
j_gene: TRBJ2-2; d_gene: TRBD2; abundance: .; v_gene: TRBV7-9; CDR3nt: TGTGCCAGCACCCTGAATACGCGGGAGCAGAACACCGGGGAGCTGTTTTTT; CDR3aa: CASTLNTREQNTGELFF
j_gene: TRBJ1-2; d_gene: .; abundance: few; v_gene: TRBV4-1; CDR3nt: TGCGCCAGCACCCGAAGCGACTCTCGCGACTATGGCTACACCTTC; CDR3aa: CASTRSDSRDYGYTF
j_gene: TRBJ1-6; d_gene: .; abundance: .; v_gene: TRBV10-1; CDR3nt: TGCGCCAGCAGTGCTGAGAGAAATAATTCACCCCTCCACTTT; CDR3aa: CASSAERNNSPLHF
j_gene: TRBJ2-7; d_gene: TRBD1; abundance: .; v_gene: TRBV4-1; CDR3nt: TGCGCCAGCAGCCAGCAGACGATGGGGACAGCTGACGAGCAGTACTTC; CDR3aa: CASSQQTMGTADEQYF
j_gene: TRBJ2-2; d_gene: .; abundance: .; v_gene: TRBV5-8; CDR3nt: TGTGCCAGCAGCTTGGACAGGGCCACCGGGGAGCTGTTTTTT; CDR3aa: CASSLDRATGELFF
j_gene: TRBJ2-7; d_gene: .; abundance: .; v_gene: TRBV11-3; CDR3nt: TGTGCCAGCAGTCGAGGGGGAGCCTACGAGCAGTACTTC; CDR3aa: CASSRGGAYEQYF
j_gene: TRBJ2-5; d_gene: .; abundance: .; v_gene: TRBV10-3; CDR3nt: TGTGCCATCAGTGGAGTCCGAGCCGGGGAGACCCAGTACTTC; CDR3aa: CAISGVRAGETQYF
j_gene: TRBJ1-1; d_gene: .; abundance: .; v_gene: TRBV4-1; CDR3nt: TGCGCCAGCAGCCCTAGCGGAAGCTTTAACACTGAAGCTTTCTTT; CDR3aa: CASSPSGSFNTEAFF
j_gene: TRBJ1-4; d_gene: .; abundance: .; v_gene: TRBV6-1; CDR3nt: TGTGCCAGCAGTGACGTCACAGTTAATGAAAAACTGTTTTTT; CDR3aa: CASSDVTVNEKLFF
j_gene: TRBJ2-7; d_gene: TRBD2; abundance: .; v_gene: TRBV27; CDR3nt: TGTGCCAGTCGACTAGCGGGGGACTACGAGCAGTACTTC; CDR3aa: CASRLAGDYEQYF
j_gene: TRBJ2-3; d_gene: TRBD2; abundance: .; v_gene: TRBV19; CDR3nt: TGTGCCAGTAGTATAGTCGGCGGGGGGACAGATACGCAGTATTTT; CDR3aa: CASSIVGGGTDTQYF
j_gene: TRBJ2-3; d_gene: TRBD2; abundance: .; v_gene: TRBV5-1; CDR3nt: TGCGCCAGCTCGTTAGCGGGAGGCACAGATACGCAGTATTTT; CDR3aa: CASSLAGGTDTQYF
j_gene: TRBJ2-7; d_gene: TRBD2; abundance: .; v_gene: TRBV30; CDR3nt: TGTGCCTGCACAACAGGGACTAGCGTATACGAGCAGTACTTC; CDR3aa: CACTTGTSVYEQYF
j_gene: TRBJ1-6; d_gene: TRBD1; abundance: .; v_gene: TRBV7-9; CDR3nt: TGTGCCAGCAGTCAAGACAGGGACCTTGGTTCACCCCTCCACTTT; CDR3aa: CASSQDRDLGSPLHF
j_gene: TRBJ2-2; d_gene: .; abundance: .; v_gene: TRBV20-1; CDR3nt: TGCAGTGCAGGACAGCCCGGGGAGCTGTTTTTT; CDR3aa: CSAGQPGELFF
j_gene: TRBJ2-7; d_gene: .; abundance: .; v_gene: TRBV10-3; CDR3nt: TGTGCCATCAGTGAGTCCCTGAGCGGCAGCTCCTACGAGCAGTACTTC; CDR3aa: CAISESLSGSSYEQYF
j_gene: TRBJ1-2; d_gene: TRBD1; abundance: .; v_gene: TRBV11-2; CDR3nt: TGTGCCAGCAGCGCGGCACAGGGGTCGTATGGCTACACCTTC; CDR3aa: CASSAAQGSYGYTF
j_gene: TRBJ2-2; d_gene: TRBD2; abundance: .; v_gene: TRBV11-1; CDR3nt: TGTGCCAGCAGACTCACAACTAGCGGGGAAGGCGGGGAGCTGTTTTTT; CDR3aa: CASRLTTSGEGGELFF
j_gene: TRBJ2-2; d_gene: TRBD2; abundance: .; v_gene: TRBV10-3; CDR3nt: TGTGCCATCAGTGACCGGACTAGCGGTAATAAGGCCGGGGAGCTGTTTTTT; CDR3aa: CAISDRTSGNKAGELFF
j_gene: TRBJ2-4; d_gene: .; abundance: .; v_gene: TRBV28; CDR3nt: TGTGCCAGCAGGAATAATAGAGGGCTCAAAAACATTCAGTACTTC; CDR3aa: CASRNNRGLKNIQYF
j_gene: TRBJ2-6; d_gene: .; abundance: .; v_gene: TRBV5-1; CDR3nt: TGCGCCAGCAGCTTGACACAGAGGGACGTCCTGACTTTC; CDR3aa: CASSLTQRDVLTF
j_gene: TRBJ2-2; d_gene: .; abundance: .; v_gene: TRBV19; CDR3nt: TGTGCCAGTAGTCGAGACACTAGTGGGAGAAACACCGGGGAGCTGTTTTTT; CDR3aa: CASSRDTSGRNTGELFF
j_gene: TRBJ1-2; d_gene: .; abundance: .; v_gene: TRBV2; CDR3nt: TGTGCCAGCAGTTCGCCGGGGGGGGCCTATGGCTACACCTTC; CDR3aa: CASSSPGGAYGYTF
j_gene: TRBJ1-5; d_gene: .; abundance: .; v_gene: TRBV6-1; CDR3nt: TGTGCCAGCAAAGAAAGGGGAAGGGCAAATCAGCCCCAGCATTTT; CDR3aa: CASKERGRANQPQHF
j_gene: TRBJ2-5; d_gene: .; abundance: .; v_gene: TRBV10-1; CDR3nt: TGCGCCAGCAGTGATCAGTACCAAGAGACCCAGTACTTC; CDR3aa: CASSDQYQETQYF